Included here is one T cell receptor (beta chain) sequence, with context. The junction and the germline gene differ at one end; a read error may be behind it. Naive CD8 cells, CD45RO-negative and positively selected for CCR7, excluded terminally differentiated effector memory CD45RA+ cells. The data were obtained in a study of shared clonotypes between healthy human individuals. There are 16 residues in the CDR3. Per germline, CDR1 SGHKS and CDR2 YYEKEE (reference sequence). Profiling relied on immunoSEQ multiplex PCR, and the TCRdb table lists in-frame clones only, not all of them. Here the sample spans fewer than 1 million clones, about 96% being singletons.

The chain links TRBV5-5 to TRBJ1-5; 7 nucleotides agree with TRBD1. This TCR was recovered from a man aged 25-45 years in good health. The source material was naive CD8+ T cells sorted from blood. CDR3: CASSLVAGGKNQPQHF. CDR3 bases: TGTGCCAGCAGTTTGGTAGCAGGGGGGAAGAATCAGCCCCAGCATTTT.